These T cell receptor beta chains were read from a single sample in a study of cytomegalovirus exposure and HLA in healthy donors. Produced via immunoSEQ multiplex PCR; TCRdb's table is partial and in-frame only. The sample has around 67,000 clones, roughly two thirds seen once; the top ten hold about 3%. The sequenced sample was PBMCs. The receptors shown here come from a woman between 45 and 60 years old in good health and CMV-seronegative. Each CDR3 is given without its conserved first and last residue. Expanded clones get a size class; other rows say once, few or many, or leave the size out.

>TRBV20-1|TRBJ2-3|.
SAPGTDTQY
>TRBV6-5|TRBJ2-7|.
ASKGAGGSEQY
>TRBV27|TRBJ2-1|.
ASSLFGNWLTGDNNEQF
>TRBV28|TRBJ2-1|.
ASSSLTAEAYNEQF
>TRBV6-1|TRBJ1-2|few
ASRWGQHGYT
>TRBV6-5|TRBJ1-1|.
ASSYTGLGNTEAF
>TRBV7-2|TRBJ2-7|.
ASSPRQGEEQY
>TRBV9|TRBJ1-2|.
ASSPPGVDGYT
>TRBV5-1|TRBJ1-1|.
ASSFRDMNTEAF
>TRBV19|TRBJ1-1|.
ASTNPETAKAF